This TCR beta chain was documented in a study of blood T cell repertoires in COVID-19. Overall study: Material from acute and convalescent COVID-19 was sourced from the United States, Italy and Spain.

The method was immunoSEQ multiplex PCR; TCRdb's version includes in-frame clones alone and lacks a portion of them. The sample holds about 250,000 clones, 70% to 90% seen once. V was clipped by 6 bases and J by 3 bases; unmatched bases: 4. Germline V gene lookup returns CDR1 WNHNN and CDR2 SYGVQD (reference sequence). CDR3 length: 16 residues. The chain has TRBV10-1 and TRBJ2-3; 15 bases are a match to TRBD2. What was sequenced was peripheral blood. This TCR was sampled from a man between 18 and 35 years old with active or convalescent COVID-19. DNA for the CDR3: TGCGCCAGCAGGTGGACTAGCGGGAGGGATACAGATACGCAGTATTTT. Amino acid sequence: CASRWTSGRDTDTQYF.